Described below is a single TCR beta chain sequence and its context. Antigen: not known. CDR3 length equals 14 residues. CDR1 GTSNPN and CDR2 SVGIG come from the germline V gene (reference sequence). V dropped 3 bases and J dropped 4; count of bases not matched to a gene: 7. 13 Jbeta primers and 60 Vbeta primers were used for the PCR. TCRdb keeps only in-frame clones here, not all; method: immunoSEQ multiplex PCR. The sample includes some 150,000 clones, about 80% seen only once; the top ten take 9.5% to 15%. This sample was taken from a study of cytomegalovirus exposure and HLA in healthy donors. Study-wide results and limits: The study found most TCR sequences rare, yet found some public TCRs in many donors. Productive rates of about 87% or about 30% were seen for most TCR beta V segments in an earlier analysis. A later analysis appeared to link common viral pathogens to several of the most significant clusters. The authors later found HLA-associated TCR beta chains more clonally expanded than equally common others.

The specimen was PBMCs. The sequence was obtained from a man aged 25 to 45 in good health and CMV-seropositive. This rearrangement joins TRBV30 to TRBJ1-2, with TRBD1 identical over 8 bases. The CDR3 reads CAWRLPGTGYGYTF. The CDR3 nucleotides read TGTGCCTGGAGACTACCCGGGACAGGCTATGGCTACACCTTC.